The 27 T cell receptor beta chains below come from one sample, sequenced in a study of blood T cell repertoires in COVID-19. Profiling relied on immunoSEQ multiplex PCR, and the TCRdb table lists in-frame clones only, not all of them. The sample consists of around 180,000 clones, about 87% of them appearing once. The sample taken for sequencing was peripheral blood. The receptor source for this set is a man between 60 and 75 years old with acute or convalescent COVID-19.

The V call is TRBV6-5, the J call TRBJ1-1; unclear D gene. Germline V gene sequence: CDR1 MNHEY, CDR2 SVGAGI. CDR3 length equals 16 residues. The germline V and J ends were trimmed by 3 bases and 1 base, with 15 bases remaining between them. Written as DNA, the CDR3 is TGTGCCAGCAGTTATTCCGGGTCCGGGGAGAACACTGAAGCTTTCTTT. It encodes CASSYSGSGENTEAFF.

This chain uses TRBV6-4 with TRBJ1-2; D may be TRBD1 (6 bases). The CDR3 is 15 amino acids. V was clipped by 2 bases and J by 3 bases, with 13 bases between them. Germline CDR1 is MRHNA and CDR2 is SNTAGT. CDR3 nucleotides: TGTGCCAGCAGTGACCGTCAGGGGAGCGACTATGGCTACACCTTC. Amino acids: CASSDRQGSDYGYTF.

The CDR3 nucleotides are TGCGCCAGCAGTGAGGGCCTGGCGAACACCGGGGAGCTGTTTTTT. Its translation: CASSEGLANTGELFF. The V gene is TRBV10-2, the J gene TRBJ2-2; D is ambiguous. V was shortened by 2 bases and J by 0 bases, with 7 bases between the two germline ends. This CDR3 is built from 15 residues. Germline assignment: CDR1 WSHSY and CDR2 SAAADI.

The chain recombines TRBV24-1 with TRBJ1-2, with D perhaps TRBD1 (6 bases). With 3 bases removed from V and 4 bases from J, the gap between germline ends came to 17 bases. Germline V gives CDR1 KGHDR, CDR2 SFDVKD. CDR3 length: 16 amino acids. The CDR3 reads CATSDGTGTIGYGYTF. As DNA, the CDR3 is TGTGCCACCAGTGATGGAACAGGGACGATTGGCTATGGCTACACCTTC.

This clone has only one observation. This chain uses TRBV6-5 with TRBJ1-2; D unresolved. Looked up from germline, CDR1 is MNHEY and CDR2 is SVGAGI. The CDR3 is 15 residues long. With 6 bases removed from V and 6 bases from J, the gap between germline ends came to 20 bases. CDR3 loop: CASSLNAGGRNGYTF. CDR3 nucleotides: TGTGCCAGCAGCCTCAACGCGGGAGGGAGGAATGGCTACACCTTC.

The chain carries TRBV7-9 and TRBJ1-2; 9 nucleotides match TRBD1. J was trimmed by 4 bases and V by 5 bases; bases with no gene match: 11. CDR3 length: 16 residues. CDR1 SEHNR and CDR2 FQNEAQ come from the germline V gene (reference sequence). The CDR3 coding sequence is TGTGCCAGCAGCCTCTTCACAGGGGGCATGGGCTATGGCTACACCTTC. It encodes CASSLFTGGMGYGYTF.

This chain links TRBV6-6 with TRBJ2-7, with D unresolved. Trimming cost V 6 bases and J 0 bases, with 6 bases left between them. CDR1 and CDR2 from the germline V gene are MNHNY and SVGAGI (reference sequence). This CDR3 has 12 amino acids. The CDR3 DNA reads as TGTGCCAGCAGCTCGAGCTCCTACGAGCAGTACGTC. This translates into CASSSSSYEQYV.

The rearrangement uses TRBV20-1 and TRBJ1-2, with D maybe TRBD1 (5 bases). Trimming removed 3 bases at V and 0 bases at J, with 11 bases between. The germline V gene encodes CDR1 DFQATT and CDR2 SNEGSKA (reference sequence). This CDR3 region has 14 residues. In DNA, the CDR3 is TGCAGTGCTAGTAGGGGCAGAGCTAACTATGGCTACACCTTC. Its translation: CSASRGRANYGYTF.

The genes are TRBV24-1 and TRBJ2-1; the match to TRBD1 covers 9 bases. The V gene's germline CDR1 is KGHDR and CDR2 SFDVKD. The CDR3 totals 15 residues. V lost 4 bases, J lost 9 bases, and 9 bases stayed unmatched. Here the CDR3 DNA reads TGTGCCACCAGTGAATCCCCCGGGACAGGGATTGAGCAGTTCTTC. Residues: CATSESPGTGIEQFF.

The chain uses TRBV5-1 and TRBJ1-1, with D possibly being TRBD1 (6 bases). V lost 1 base and J 6 bases, leaving 13 bases between the germline ends. In germline, CDR1 is SGHRS, CDR2 YFSETQ. The CDR3 runs to 14 residues. The CDR3 DNA sequence: TGCGCCAGCAGCTTGTTTGGGGGCATAGCTGAAGCTTTCTTT. Translated, it gives CASSLFGGIAEAFF.

V usage is TRBV5-1 and J usage is TRBJ2-5; 10 nucleotides match TRBD1. The trim removed 2 bases at V and 5 bases at J, leaving 9 bases unmatched. This CDR3 is 16 amino acids long. Germline CDR1 SGHRS, CDR2 YFSETQ. The CDR3 DNA reads TGCGCCAGCAGCTTAACTCCGACAGGGGGCCTTGAGACCCAGTACTTC. Amino acid sequence: CASSLTPTGGLETQYF.

Concerning this clone: It is unclear where the CDR3 begins or ends on the DNA, so no DNA is shown, and the CDR3 is as TCRdb lists it. This chain uses TRBV5-5 with TRBJ2-5; TRBD2 reflects the table's D call only, with no check against the DNA. The CDR3 comprises 14 residues, both ends counted. Germline V CDR1 and CDR2: SGHKS, YYEKEE (reference sequence). The CDR3 spells CASSFGPGEETQYF.

This chain uses TRBV30 with TRBJ1-5; D is possibly TRBD1 (5 bases). Trimming left V 0 bases short and J 3 bases short, with 9 bases between. CDR1 and CDR2 from the germline V gene are GTSNPN and SVGIG (reference sequence). The CDR3 runs to 14 residues. CDR3 region: CAWSVLTDNQPQHF. The DNA of the CDR3 is TGTGCCTGGAGTGTCTTGACAGACAATCAGCCCCAGCATTTT. Combining the CDR3 with reference TRBV30 and TRBJ1-5 gives the whole variable domain SQTIHQWPATLVQPVGSPLSLECTVEGTSNPNLYWYRQAAGRGLQLLFYSVGIGQISSEVPQNLSASRPQDRQFILSSKKLLLSDSGFYLCAWSVLTDNQPQHFGDGTRLSIL.

This sequence joins TRBV5-1 and TRBJ2-2; maybe TRBD1 (6 bases). Trimming took off 5 bases at V and 8 bases at J, with 13 bases between the two ends. Germline assignment: CDR1 SGHRS and CDR2 YFSETQ. The CDR3 covers 13 residues. The CDR3 DNA reads TGCGCCAGCAGGACAGGTCTCAAGGGGGAGCTGTTTTTT. Amino acids: CASRTGLKGELFF.

The sample holds a few counts of this clone. The V call is TRBV6-1, the J call TRBJ1-1, with unresolved D. Trimming took off 1 base at V and 3 bases at J, with 9 bases between the two ends. Germline assignment: CDR1 MNHNS and CDR2 SASEGT. The CDR3 contains 14 residues. CDR3 nucleotides: TGTGCCAGCAGTGAAGGGGAGCGGGACACTGAAGCTTTCTTT. This translates into CASSEGERDTEAFF.

This sequence joins TRBV29-1 and TRBJ2-7; D gene ambiguous. Per the germline V gene, CDR1 is SQVTM and CDR2 is ANQGSEA. V was pared by 0 bases and J by 0 bases, with 6 bases between. CDR3 size: 13 residues. In nucleotides, the CDR3 is TGCAGCGTTGAAGAGGCCAGCTCCTACGAGCAGTACTTC. It encodes CSVEEASSYEQYF.

There are a few counts of this clone. The chain couples TRBV5-1 to TRBJ2-7; D unclear. Germline values: CDR1 SGHRS, CDR2 YFSETQ. V lost 0 bases and J lost 2, with 12 bases in between. The CDR3 runs 15 residues. The CDR3 DNA sequence: TGCGCCAGCAGCTTGGACGGAGTCCCTCCCTACGAGCAGTACTTC. Its translation is CASSLDGVPPYEQYF. The entire variable domain, with the rest obtained from reference TRBV5-1 and TRBJ2-7, is as follows: KAGVTQTPRYLIKTRGQQVTLSCSPISGHRSVSWYQQTPGQGLQFLFEYFSETQRNKGNFPGRFSGRQFSNSRSEMNVSTLELGDSALYLCASSLDGVPPYEQYFGPGTRLTVT.

This chain connects TRBV4-1 to TRBJ2-3, with 12 bases fitting TRBD2. CDR1 and CDR2 from the germline V gene are MGHRA and YSYEKL. Trimming at V came to 4 bases and at J to 5 bases, leaving 4 bases not matched to a gene. The CDR3 contains 15 residues. The CDR3 spells CASSLRLAGEDTQYF. Here the CDR3 DNA reads TGCGCCAGCAGCCTCAGACTAGCGGGGGAAGATACGCAGTATTTT.

There are a few counts of this clone. CDR3 in DNA: TGTGCCAGCAGCCCACTCGGCGGACAGGGCTCTCCCTCTGGGGCCAACGTCCTGACTTTC. Translation: CASSPLGGQGSPSGANVLTF. V is TRBV3-1 (or the pseudogene TRBV3-2) and J is TRBJ2-6; 8 bases match TRBD1. The V gene's germline CDR1 is LGHDT and CDR2 YNNKEL (reference sequence). V was clipped by 4 bases and J by 0 bases; unmatched bases: 14. CDR3 size: 20 residues.

This chain connects TRBV11-3 to TRBJ1-4; the match to TRBD1 covers 8 bases. Looked up from germline, CDR1 is SGHNT and CDR2 is YENEEA. J gave up 3 bases and V 5 bases, and 5 bases lay outside the gene matches. The CDR3 covers 15 residues. The CDR3 DNA sequence: TGTGCCAGCAGCCACAGGGGGAGGCCTAATGAAAAACTGTTTTTT. Translation: CASSHRGRPNEKLFF.

The V call is TRBV29-1, the J call TRBJ1-2, with D maybe TRBD1 (5 bases). This CDR3 has 12 amino acids. Looked up from germline, CDR1 is SQVTM and CDR2 is ANQGSEA. V gave up 4 bases and J gave up 8 bases, with 14 bases separating them. The CDR3 is CSVGGRVTGYTF. CDR3 bases: TGCAGCGTTGGGGGCAGGGTGACGGGCTACACCTTC. Filled out from reference TRBV29-1 and TRBJ1-2, the complete variable domain reads SAVISQKPSRDICQRGTSLTIQCQVDSQVTMMFWYRQQPGQSLTLIATANQGSEATYESGFVIDKFPISRPNLTFSTLTVSNMSPEDSSIYLCSVGGRVTGYTFGSGTRLTVV.

The chain is built from TRBV30 and TRBJ1-4; D is uncertain. Trimming cost V 2 bases and J 7 bases, with 8 bases left between them. Germline V gives CDR1 GTSNPN, CDR2 SVGIG (reference sequence). CDR3 length: 12 residues. The chain's CDR3 is CAWSPTPEKLFF. CDR3 nucleotides: TGTGCCTGGAGTCCTACCCCTGAAAAACTGTTTTTT.

The V call is TRBV5-1, the J call TRBJ1-2, with 8 bases matching TRBD1. Germline lookup yields CDR1 SGHRS and CDR2 YFSETQ. Germline trimming cut 7 bases from V and 7 bases from J; bases unmatched to any gene: 15. The CDR3 consists of 15 residues. CDR3 sequence (DNA): TGCGCCAGCTATAACCAGGGGGCGGCCAGTGGTGGCTACACCTTC. Translation: CASYNQGAASGGYTF. The full variable domain, with the rest looked up from reference TRBV5-1 and TRBJ1-2, is KAGVTQTPRYLIKTRGQQVTLSCSPISGHRSVSWYQQTPGQGLQFLFEYFSETQRNKGNFPGRFSGRQFSNSRSEMNVSTLELGDSALYLCASYNQGAASGGYTFGSGTRLTVV.

CDR3 bases: TGTGCCAGCAGCTTAACCCCAGGCACGAGCACTGAAGCTTTCTTT. Its protein product is CASSLTPGTSTEAFF. The V gene is TRBV7-3, the J gene TRBJ1-1; no reliable D call. V shed 0 bases and J shed 4 bases, with 12 bases lying between them. Germline CDR1 and CDR2: SGHTA and FQGTGA. The CDR3 loop spans 15 amino acids.

V gene TRBV7-2 combines with J gene TRBJ2-7; TRBD2 might be the D (7 bases). Deletions cut 5 bases from V and 7 bases from J, with 21 bases between. CDR3 length equals 15 residues. Germline V gene sequence: CDR1 SGHTA, CDR2 FQGNSA. The CDR3 loop reads CASSPVSRTAGEQYF. In DNA, the CDR3 is TGTGCCAGCAGCCCAGTTAGTCGGACAGCGGGGGAGCAGTACTTC.

This chain connects TRBV19 to TRBJ2-1; TRBD2 agrees at 8 bases. CDR3 length: 15 residues. Germline V CDR1 and CDR2: LNHDA, SQIVND (reference sequence). V shed 3 bases and J 5 bases; nucleotides not matched to a gene: 6. The CDR3 region has the DNA TGTGCCAGTAGTATTAGGCTAGCGGGCAACAATGAGCAGTTCTTC. Translating gives CASSIRLAGNNEQFF.

CDR3 DNA: TGTGCCAGCAGTTTCCTGAAAGGGGATGAGACCCAGTACTTC. Encoded protein: CASSFLKGDETQYF. The J gene is TRBJ2-5, the V gene TRBV27; D possibly corresponds to TRBD1 (5 bases). The CDR3 sequence is 14 residues long. Trimming cost V 3 bases and J 5 bases, with 13 bases left between them. Per the germline V gene, CDR1 is MNHEY and CDR2 is SMNVEV (reference sequence).